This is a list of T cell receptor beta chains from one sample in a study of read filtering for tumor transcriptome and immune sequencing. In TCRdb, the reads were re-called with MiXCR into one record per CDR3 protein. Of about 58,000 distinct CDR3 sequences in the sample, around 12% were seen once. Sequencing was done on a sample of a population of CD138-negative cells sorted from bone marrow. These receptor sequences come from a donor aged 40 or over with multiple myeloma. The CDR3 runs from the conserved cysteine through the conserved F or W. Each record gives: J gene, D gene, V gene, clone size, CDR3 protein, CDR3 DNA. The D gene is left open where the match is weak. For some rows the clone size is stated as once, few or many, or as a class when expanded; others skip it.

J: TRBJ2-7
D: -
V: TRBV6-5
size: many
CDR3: CASTEYKAGPGEQYF
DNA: TGTGCCAGCACCGAGTACAAAGCGGGTCCGGGGGAGCAGTACTTC

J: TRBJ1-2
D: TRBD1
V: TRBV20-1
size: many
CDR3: CSARGTGNNGYTF
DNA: TGCAGTGCTAGAGGGACAGGGAATAATGGCTACACCTTC

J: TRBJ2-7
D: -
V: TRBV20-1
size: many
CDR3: CSARPTGWNEQYF
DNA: TGCAGTGCCCGCCCTACAGGGTGGAACGAGCAGTACTTC

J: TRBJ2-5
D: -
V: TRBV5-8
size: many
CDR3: CASSLGPRGAQETQYF
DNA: TGTGCCAGCAGCTTGGGGCCCCGGGGGGCTCAAGAGACCCAGTACTTC

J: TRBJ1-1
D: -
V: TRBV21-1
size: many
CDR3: CASSKAKVLNTEAFF
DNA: TGTGCCAGCAGCAAAGCGAAGGTATTGAACACTGAAGCTTTCTTT

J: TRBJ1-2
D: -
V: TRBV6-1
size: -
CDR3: CASGDYGYAF
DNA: TGTGCCAGCGGGGATTATGGCTACGCCTTC

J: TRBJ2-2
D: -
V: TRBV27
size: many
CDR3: CASSFGRHTGELFF
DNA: TGTGCCAGCAGTTTCGGAAGACACACCGGGGAGCTGTTTTTT

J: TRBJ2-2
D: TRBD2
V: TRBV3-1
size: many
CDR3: CASSQDGGLARPTGELFF
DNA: TGTGCCAGCAGCCAAGACGGTGGACTAGCGCGACCCACCGGGGAGCTGTTTTTT

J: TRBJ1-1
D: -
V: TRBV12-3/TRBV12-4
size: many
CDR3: CASTPSTLGTEAFF
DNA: TGTGCCAGCACCCCCAGCACTTTGGGCACTGAAGCTTTCTTT

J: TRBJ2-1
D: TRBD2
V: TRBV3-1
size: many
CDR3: CASTSGVYNEQFF
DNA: TGTGCCAGTACTAGCGGGGTTTACAATGAGCAGTTCTTC

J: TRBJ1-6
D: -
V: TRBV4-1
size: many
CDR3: CASSQATGSNSPLHF
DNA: TGCGCCAGCAGCCAAGCCACAGGGTCAAATTCACCCCTCCACTTT

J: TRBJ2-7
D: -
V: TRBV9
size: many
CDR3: CASSVKGIAEQYF
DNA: TGTGCCAGCAGCGTAAAGGGTATCGCCGAGCAGTACTTC

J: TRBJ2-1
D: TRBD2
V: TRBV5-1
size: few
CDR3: CASSSWTSGGSYKEQFF
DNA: TGCGCCAGCAGCTCTTGGACTAGCGGGGGGTCTTACAAGGAGCAGTTCTTC

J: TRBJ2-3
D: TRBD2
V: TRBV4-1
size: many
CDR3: CASSLGGALVTDTQYF
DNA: TGCGCCAGCAGCCTCGGGGGGGCCCTAGTCACAGATACGCAGTATTTT

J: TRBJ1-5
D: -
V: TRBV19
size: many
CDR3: CASSLAGVSNQPQHF
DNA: TGTGCCAGTAGCCTGGCGGGCGTGAGCAATCAGCCCCAGCATTTT

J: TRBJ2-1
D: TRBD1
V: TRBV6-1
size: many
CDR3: CASNGQAYNEQFF
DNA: TGTGCCAGCAACGGACAGGCTTACAATGAGCAGTTCTTC

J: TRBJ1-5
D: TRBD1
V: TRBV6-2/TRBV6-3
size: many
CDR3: CASSDGGTGYQPQHF
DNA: TGTGCCAGCAGTGATGGGGGGACAGGGTACCAGCCCCAGCATTTT

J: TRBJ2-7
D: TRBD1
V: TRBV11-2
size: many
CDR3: CASSSGYRGKDEQYF
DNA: TGTGCCAGCAGCTCCGGATACAGGGGAAAGGACGAGCAGTACTTC

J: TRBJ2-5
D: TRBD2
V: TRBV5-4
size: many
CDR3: CASSLVGGETQYF
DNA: TGTGCCAGCAGCTTGGTGGGGGGGGAGACCCAGTACTTC

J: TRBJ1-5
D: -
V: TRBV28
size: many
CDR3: CASTGGGSNQPQHF
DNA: TGTGCCAGCACGGGCGGGGGGAGCAATCAGCCCCAGCATTTT

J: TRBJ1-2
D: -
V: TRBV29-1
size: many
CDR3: CSAGTSTGYTF
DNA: TGCAGCGCGGGGACATCGACTGGCTACACCTTC

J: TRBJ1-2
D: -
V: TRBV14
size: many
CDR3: CASSHSRNYGYTF
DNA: TGTGCCAGCAGCCATTCCAGAAACTATGGCTACACCTTC

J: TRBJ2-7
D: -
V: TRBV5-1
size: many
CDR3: CASSQQGISYEQYF
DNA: TGCGCCAGCAGCCAACAGGGAATCTCCTACGAGCAGTACTTC

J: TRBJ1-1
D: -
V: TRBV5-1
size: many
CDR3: CASSSGFLTDFVTEAFF
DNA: TGCGCCAGCAGCTCCGGCTTTCTGACAGACTTCGTCACTGAAGCTTTCTTT

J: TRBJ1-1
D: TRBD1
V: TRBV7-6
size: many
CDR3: CASSSTGQGATEAFF
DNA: TGTGCCAGCAGCTCAACGGGACAGGGCGCTACTGAAGCTTTCTTT

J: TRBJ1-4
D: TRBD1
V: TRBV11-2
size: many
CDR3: CASSSFTGGRREKLFF
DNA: TGTGCCAGCAGCTCCTTTACAGGGGGCCGTCGAGAAAAACTGTTTTTT

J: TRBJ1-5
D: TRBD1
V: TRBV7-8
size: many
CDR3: CASSLLVRGLNQPQHF
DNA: TGTGCCAGCAGCTTATTGGTCAGGGGGCTCAATCAGCCCCAGCATTTT

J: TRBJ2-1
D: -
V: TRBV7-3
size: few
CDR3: CASSLTSAGGGDERFF
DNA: TGTGCCAGCAGCTTAACATCGGCTGGCGGGGGCGATGAGCGGTTCTTC

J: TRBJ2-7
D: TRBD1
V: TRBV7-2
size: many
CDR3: CASSFYGTGVYEQYF
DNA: TGTGCCAGCAGCTTTTACGGGACAGGGGTCTACGAGCAGTACTTC

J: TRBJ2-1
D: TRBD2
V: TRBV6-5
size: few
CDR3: CASSYPGTSGHEQFF
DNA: TGTGCCAGCAGTTACCCAGGGACTAGCGGGCATGAGCAGTTCTTC

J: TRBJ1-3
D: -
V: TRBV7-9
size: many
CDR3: CASSLATAGTIYF
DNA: TGTGCCAGCAGCTTGGCAACAGCGGGAACCATATATTTT

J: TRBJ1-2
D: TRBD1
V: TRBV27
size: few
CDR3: CASSCPLAGTGTYGYTF
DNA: TGTGCCAGCAGTTGTCCCTTAGCCGGGACAGGGACCTATGGCTACACCTTC

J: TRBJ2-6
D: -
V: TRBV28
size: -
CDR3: CASGNTRSGANVLTF
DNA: TGTGCCAGCGGTAACACGCGCTCTGGGGCCAACGTCCTGACTTTC

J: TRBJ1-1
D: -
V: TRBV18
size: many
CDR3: CASSPAARNTEAFF
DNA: TGTGCCAGCTCCCCAGCCGCGAGGAACACTGAAGCTTTCTTT

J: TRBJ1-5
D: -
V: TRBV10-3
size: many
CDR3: CAISGSPGQPQHF
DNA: TGTGCCATCAGTGGCTCTCCCGGGCAGCCCCAGCATTTT

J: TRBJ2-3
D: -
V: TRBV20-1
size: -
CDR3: CSARRQSGTDTQYF
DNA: TGCAGTGCTAGGAGACAAAGCGGCACAGATACGCAGTATTTT

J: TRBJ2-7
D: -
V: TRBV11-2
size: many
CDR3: CASSFRTHSYEQYF
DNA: TGTGCCAGCAGCTTCCGGACTCACTCCTACGAGCAGTACTTC

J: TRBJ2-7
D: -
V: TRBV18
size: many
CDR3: CASSPRLAISPYEQYF
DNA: TGTGCCAGCTCACCGAGACTGGCCATCAGTCCCTACGAGCAGTACTTC

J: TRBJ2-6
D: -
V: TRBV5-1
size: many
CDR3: CASSLGVAGLGTGANVLTF
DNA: TGCGCCAGCAGCTTGGGGGTGGCGGGCCTAGGCACTGGGGCCAACGTCCTGACTTTC

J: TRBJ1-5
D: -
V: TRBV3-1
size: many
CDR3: CASSRTQYSNQPQHF
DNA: TGTGCCAGCAGCCGGACACAGTATAGCAATCAGCCCCAGCATTTT

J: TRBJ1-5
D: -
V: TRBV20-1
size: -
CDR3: CSSYLETSNQPQHF
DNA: TGCAGTTCGTACCTTGAAACAAGCAATCAGCCCCAGCATTTT

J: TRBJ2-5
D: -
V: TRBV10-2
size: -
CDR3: CASSDGSPSWGETQYF
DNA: TGCGCCAGCAGTGACGGTTCTCCCTCCTGGGGGGAGACCCAGTACTTC

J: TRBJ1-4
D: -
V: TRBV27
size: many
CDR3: CASSLSQGFEKLFF
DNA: TGTGCCAGCAGTTTATCCCAGGGTTTTGAAAAACTGTTTTTT

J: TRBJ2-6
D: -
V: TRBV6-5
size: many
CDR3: CASLGRLSFSGANVLTF
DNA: TGTGCCAGCCTGGGGCGCTTATCGTTCTCTGGGGCCAACGTCCTGACTTTC

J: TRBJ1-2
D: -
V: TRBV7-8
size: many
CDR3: CASSPDANYGYTF
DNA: TGTGCCAGCAGCCCAGACGCGAACTATGGCTACACCTTC

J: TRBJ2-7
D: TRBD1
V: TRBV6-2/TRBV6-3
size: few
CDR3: CASKSGTAASGYEQYF
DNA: TGTGCCAGCAAATCCGGGACAGCCGCAAGTGGTTACGAGCAGTACTTC

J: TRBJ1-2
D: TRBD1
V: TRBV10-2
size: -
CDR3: CASSTGTGPSGYTF
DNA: TGCGCCAGCAGTACCGGGACAGGTCCTAGCGGCTACACCTTC

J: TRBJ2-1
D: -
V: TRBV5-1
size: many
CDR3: CASSLVGPSSYNEQFF
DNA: TGCGCCAGCAGCTTGGTCGGTCCTAGCTCCTACAATGAGCAGTTCTTC

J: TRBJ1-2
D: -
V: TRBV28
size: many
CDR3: CASSLVALSNYGYTF
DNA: TGTGCCAGCAGTTTAGTGGCACTATCTAACTATGGCTACACCTTC

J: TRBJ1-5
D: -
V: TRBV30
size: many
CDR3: CAWSVGLGNQPQHF
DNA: TGTGCCTGGAGTGTGGGGTTAGGCAATCAGCCCCAGCATTTT

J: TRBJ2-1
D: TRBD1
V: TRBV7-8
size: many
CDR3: CASSPFQGASFYNEQFF
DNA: TGTGCCAGCAGCCCATTCCAGGGGGCGAGTTTCTACAATGAGCAGTTCTTC